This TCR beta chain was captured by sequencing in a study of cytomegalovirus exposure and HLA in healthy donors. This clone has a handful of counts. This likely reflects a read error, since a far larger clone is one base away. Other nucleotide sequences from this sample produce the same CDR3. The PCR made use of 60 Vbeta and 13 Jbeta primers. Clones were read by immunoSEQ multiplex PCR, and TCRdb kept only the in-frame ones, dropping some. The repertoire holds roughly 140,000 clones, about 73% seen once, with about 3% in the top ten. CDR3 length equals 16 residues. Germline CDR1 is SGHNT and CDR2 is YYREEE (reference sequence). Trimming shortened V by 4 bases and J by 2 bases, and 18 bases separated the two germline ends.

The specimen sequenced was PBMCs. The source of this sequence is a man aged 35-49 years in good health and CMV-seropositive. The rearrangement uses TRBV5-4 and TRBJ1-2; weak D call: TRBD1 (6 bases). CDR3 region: CASSQDGTGINYGYTF. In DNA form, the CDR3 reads TGTGCCAGCAGCCAAGACGGAACAGGGATCAACTATGGCTACACCTTC. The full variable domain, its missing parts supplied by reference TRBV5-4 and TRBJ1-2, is ETGVTQSPTHLIKTRGQQVTLRCSSQSGHNTVSWYQQALGQGPQFIFQYYREEENGRGNFPPRFSGLQFPNYSSELNVNALELDDSALYLCASSQDGTGINYGYTFGSGTRLTVV.